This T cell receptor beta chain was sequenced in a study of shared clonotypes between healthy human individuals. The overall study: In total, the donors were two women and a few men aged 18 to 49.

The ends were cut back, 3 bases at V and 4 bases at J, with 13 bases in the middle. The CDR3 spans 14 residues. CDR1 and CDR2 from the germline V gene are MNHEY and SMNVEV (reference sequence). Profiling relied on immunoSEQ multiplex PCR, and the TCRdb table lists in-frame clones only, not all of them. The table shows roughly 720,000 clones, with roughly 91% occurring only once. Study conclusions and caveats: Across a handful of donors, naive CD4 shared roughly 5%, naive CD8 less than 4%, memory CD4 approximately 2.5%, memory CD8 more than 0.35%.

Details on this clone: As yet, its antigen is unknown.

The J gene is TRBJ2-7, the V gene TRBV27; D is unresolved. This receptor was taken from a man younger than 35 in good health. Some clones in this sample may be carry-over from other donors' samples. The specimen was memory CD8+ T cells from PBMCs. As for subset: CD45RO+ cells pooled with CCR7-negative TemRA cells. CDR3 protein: CASSFRRRPYEQYF. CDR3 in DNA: TGTGCCAGCAGTTTTCGGCGTCGCCCATACGAGCAGTACTTC.